One sample yielded the 3 T cell receptor beta chains listed below, sequenced in a study of cytomegalovirus exposure and HLA in healthy donors listed by TCRdb under 2017. The library was produced with the immunoSEQ multiplex PCR assay. The multiplex PCR relied on a mix of 60 forward primers for TCR Vbeta segments and 13 reverse primers for TCR Jbeta segments. TCRdb carries this immuneACCESS record with in-frame sequences only. Its versions omit some clonotypes, under half of them owing to an unresolved V gene in the studies checked, with the rest unexplained. The sample table holds about 72,000 clones, of which around 70% were seen once. Of the sample, approximately 21% is held by the ten largest clones. The sequenced sample was PBMCs. These receptors were taken from a man in his forties in good health and CMV-seropositive.

This chain links TRBV7-9 with TRBJ2-7, with 9 bases fitting TRBD2. V lost 5 bases to trimming and J lost 4 bases; unmatched junction nucleotides: 12. The CDR3 spans 16 residues. The germline CDR1 and CDR2 sequences are SEHNR and FQNEAQ (reference sequence). Here the CDR3 reads CASSPGGGAMGYEQYF. The DNA of the CDR3 is TGTGCCAGCAGCCCAGGCGGGGGGGCCATGGGTTACGAGCAGTACTTC.

The rearrangement uses TRBV7-3 and TRBJ1-6; D uncertain. CDR3 length equals 14 residues. V lost 4 bases and J 6 bases, leaving 10 bases between the germline ends. CDR1 is SGHTA and CDR2 is FQGTGA in the germline V gene. CDR3 protein: CASSSTGSNSPLHF. Written as DNA, the CDR3 is TGTGCCAGCAGCTCGACGGGAAGTAATTCACCCCTCCACTTT.

V usage is TRBV30 and J usage is TRBJ2-1, with TRBD2 identical over 9 bases. This CDR3 contains 14 residues. Germline assignment: CDR1 GTSNPN and CDR2 SVGIG (reference sequence). Losses at the gene ends were 3 bases for V and 4 bases for J; bases not matched to a gene: 4. The CDR3 loop reads CAWRASGVYNEQFF. Here the CDR3 DNA reads TGTGCCTGGAGAGCTAGCGGGGTGTACAATGAGCAGTTCTTC.